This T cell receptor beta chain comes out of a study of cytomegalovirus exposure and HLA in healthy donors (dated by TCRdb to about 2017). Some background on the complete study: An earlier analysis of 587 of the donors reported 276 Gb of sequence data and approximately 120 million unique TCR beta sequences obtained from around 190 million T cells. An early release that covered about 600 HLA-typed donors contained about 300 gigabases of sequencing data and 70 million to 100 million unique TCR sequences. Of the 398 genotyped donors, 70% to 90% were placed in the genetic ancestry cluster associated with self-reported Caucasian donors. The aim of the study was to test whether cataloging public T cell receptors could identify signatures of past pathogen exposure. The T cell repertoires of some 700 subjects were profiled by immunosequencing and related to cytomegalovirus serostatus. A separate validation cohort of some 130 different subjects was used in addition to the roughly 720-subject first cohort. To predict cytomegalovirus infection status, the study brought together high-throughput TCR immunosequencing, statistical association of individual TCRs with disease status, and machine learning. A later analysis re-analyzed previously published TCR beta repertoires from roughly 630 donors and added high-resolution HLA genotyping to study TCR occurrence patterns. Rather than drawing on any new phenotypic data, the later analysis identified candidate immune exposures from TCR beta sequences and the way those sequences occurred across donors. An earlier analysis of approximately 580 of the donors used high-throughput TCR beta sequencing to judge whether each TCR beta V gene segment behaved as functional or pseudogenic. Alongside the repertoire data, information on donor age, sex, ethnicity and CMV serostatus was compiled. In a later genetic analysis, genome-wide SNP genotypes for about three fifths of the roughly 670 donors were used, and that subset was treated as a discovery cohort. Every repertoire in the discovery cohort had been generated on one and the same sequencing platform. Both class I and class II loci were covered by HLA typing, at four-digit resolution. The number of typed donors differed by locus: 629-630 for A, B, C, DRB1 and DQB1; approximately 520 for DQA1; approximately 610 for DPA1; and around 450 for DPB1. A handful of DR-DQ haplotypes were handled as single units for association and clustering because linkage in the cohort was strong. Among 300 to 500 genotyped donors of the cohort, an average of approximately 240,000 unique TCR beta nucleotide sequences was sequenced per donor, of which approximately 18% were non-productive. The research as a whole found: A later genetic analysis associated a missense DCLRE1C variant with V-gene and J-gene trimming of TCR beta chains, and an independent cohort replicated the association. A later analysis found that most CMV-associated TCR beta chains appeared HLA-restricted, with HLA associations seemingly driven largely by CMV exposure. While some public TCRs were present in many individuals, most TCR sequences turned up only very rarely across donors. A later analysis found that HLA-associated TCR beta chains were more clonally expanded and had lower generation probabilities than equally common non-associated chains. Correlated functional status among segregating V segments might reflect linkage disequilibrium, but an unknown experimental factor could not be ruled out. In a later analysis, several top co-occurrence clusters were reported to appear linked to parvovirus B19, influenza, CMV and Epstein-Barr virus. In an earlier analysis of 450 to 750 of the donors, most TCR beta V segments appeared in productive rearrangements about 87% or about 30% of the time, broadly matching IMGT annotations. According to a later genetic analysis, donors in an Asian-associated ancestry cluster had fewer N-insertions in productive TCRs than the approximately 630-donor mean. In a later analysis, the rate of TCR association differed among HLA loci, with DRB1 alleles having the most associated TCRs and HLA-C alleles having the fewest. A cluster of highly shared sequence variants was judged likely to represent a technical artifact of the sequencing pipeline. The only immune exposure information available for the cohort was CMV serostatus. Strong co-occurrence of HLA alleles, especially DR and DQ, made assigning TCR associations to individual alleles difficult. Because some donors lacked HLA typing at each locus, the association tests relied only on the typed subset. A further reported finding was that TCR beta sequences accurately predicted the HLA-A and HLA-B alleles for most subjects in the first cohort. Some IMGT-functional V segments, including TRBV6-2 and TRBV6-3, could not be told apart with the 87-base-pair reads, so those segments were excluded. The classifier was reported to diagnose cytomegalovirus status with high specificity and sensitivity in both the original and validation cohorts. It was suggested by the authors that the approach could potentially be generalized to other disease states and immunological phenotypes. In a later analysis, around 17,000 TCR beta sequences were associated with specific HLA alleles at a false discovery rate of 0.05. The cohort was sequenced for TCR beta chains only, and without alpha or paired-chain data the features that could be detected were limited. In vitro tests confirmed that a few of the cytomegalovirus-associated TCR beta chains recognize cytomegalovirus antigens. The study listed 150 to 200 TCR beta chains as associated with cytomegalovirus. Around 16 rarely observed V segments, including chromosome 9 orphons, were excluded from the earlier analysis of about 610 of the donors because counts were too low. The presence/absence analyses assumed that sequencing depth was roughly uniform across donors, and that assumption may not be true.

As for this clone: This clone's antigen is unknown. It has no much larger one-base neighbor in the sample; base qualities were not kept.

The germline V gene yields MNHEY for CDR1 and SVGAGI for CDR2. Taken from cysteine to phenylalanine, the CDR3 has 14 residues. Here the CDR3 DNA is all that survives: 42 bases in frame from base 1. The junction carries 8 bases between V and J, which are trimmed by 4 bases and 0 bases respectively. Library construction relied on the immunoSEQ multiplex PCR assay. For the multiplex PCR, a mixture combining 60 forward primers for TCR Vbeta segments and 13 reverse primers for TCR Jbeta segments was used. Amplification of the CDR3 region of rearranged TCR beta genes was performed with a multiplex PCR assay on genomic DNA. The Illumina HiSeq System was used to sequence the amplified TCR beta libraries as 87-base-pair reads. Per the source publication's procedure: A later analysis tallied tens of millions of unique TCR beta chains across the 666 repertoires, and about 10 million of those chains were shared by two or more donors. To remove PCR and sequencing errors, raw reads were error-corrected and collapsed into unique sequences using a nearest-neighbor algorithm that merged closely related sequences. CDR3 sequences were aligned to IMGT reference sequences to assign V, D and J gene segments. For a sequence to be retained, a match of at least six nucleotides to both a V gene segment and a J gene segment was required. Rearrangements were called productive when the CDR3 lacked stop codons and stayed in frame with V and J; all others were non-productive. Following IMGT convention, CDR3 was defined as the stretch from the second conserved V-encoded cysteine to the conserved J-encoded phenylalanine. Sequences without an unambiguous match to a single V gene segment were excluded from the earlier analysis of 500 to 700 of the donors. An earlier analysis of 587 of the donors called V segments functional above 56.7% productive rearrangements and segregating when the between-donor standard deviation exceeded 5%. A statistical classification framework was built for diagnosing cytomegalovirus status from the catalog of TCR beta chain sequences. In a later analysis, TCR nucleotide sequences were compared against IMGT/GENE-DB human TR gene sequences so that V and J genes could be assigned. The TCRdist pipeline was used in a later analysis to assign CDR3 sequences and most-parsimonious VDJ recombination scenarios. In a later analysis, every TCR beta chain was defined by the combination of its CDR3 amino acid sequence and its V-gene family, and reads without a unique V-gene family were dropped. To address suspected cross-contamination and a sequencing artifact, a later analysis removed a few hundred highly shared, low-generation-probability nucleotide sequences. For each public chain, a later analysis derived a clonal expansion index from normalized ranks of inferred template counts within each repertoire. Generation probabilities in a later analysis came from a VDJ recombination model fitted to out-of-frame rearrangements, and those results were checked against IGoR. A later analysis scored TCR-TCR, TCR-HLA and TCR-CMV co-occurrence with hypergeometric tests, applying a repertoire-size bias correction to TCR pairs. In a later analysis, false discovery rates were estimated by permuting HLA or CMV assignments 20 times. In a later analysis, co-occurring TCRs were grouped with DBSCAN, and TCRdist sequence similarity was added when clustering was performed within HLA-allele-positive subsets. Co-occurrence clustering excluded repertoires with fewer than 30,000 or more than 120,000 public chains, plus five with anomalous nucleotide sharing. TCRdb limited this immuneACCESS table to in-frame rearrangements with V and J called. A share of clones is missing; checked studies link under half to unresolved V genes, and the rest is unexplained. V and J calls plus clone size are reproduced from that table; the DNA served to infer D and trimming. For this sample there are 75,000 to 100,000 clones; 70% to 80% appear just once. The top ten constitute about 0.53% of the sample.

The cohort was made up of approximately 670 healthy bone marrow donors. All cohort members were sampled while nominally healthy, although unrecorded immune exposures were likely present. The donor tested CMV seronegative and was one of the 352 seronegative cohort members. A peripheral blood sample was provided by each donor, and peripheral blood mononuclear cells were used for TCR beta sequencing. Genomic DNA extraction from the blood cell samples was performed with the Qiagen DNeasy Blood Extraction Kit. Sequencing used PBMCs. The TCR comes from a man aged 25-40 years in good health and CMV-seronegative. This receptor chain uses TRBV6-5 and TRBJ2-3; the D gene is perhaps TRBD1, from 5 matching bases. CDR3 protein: CASSLRGSTDTQYF. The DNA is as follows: TGTGCCAGCAGTTTAAGGGGCAGCACAGATACGCAGTATTTT.